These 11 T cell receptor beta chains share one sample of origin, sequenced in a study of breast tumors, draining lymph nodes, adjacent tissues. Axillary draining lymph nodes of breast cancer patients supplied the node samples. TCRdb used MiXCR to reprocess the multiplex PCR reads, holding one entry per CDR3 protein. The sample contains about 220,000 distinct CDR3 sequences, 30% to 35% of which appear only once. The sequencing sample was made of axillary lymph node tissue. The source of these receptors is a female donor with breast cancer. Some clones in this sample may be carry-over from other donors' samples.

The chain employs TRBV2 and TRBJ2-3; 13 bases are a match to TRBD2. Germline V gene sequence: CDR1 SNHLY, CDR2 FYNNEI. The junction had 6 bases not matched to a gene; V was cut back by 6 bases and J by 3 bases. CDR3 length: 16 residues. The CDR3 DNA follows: TGTGCCAGCAGGGGGGGACTAGCGGGGTATACAGATACGCAGTATTTT. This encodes CASRGGLAGYTDTQYF.

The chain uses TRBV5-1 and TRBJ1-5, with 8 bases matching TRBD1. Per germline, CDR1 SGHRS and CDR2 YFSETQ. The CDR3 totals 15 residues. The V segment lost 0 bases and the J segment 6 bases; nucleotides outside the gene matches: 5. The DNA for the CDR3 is TGCGCCAGCAGCTTGGAGTCAGGGGGCATTCAGCCCCAGCATTTT. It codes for CASSLESGGIQPQHF.

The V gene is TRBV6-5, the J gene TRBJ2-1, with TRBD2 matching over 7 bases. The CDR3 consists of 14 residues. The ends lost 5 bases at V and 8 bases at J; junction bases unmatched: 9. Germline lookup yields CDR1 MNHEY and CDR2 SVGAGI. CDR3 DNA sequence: TGTGCCAGCAGTCCCCGGGGAGGGGTGGATGAGCAGTTCTTC. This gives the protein CASSPRGGVDEQFF.

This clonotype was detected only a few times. The chain's CDR3 is CSWGQAGETQYF. The CDR3 DNA sequence: TGCAGCTGGGGACAGGCGGGAGAGACCCAGTACTTC. J is TRBJ2-5 and V is TRBV29-1, with 8 bases identical to TRBD1. With 8 bases clipped from V and 4 bases from J, the junction kept 6 bases outside the gene matches. CDR1 is SQVTM, CDR2 ANQGSEA, per germline. The CDR3 sequence is 12 residues long.

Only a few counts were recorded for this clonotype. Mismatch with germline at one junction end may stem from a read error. The CDR3 region is CTSSRKETQYF. The CDR3 DNA is TGTACCAGCAGCCGGAAAGAGACCCAGTACTTC. The chain uses TRBV7-9 and TRBJ2-5; no reliable D call. The CDR3 is 11 residues long. The germline CDR1 and CDR2 sequences are SEHNR and FQNEAQ (reference sequence).

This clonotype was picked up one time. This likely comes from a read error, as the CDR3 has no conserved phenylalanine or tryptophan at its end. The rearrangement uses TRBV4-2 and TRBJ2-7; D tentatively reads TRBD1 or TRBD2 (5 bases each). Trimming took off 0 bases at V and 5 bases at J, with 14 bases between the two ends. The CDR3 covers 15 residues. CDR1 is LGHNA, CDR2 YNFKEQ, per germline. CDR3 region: CASSQEMRGDHEQYY. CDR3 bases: TGTGCCAGCAGCCAAGAAATGCGAGGGGACCACGAGCAGTACTAC.

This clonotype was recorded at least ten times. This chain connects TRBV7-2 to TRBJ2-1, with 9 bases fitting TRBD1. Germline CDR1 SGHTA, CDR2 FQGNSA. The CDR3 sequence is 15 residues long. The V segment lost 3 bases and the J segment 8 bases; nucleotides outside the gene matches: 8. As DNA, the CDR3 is TGTGCCAGCAGCTTGCGGACAGGGGACTGGGATGAGCAGTTCTTC. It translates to CASSLRTGDWDEQFF.

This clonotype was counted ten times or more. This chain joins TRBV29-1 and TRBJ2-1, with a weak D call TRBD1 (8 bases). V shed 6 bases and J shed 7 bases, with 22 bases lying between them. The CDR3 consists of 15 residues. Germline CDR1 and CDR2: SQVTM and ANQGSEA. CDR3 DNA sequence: TGCAGCGTGAACTACAGGGGGACTAACAGGAATGAGCAGTTCTTC. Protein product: CSVNYRGTNRNEQFF.

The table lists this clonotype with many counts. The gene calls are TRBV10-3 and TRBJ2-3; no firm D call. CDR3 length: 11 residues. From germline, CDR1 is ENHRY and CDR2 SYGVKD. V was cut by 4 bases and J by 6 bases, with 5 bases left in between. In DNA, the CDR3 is TGTGCCATCAGTGTCGGCGATACGCAGTATTTT. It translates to CAISVGDTQYF.

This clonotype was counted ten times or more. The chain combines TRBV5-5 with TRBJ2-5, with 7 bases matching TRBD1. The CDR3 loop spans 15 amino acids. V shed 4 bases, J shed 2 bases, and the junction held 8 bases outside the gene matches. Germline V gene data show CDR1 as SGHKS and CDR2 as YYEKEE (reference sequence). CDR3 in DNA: TGTGCCAGCAGCGGGGGACAGACCATTCAAGAGACCCAGTACTTC. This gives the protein CASSGGQTIQETQYF.

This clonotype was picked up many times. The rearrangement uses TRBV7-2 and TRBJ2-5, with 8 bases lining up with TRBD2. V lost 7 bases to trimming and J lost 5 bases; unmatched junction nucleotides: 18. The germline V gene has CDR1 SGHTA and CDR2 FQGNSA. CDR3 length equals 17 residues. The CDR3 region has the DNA TGTGCCAGCATTAGGGGGATACGGGGGGGCCAGGGGGAGACCCAGTACTTC. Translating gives CASIRGIRGGQGETQYF.